A single sample is the source of the 10 T cell receptor beta chains below, sequenced in a study of blood T cell repertoires in COVID-19 (dated by TCRdb to 2018 to 2020). To prepare the library, the immunoSEQ multiplex PCR assay was applied. The clones in this table, taken by TCRdb from immuneACCESS, are in-frame only. Not every clone is retained; where verified, under half of the shortfall comes from an unresolved V gene, and the cause of the rest is unknown. Within this sample are around 99,000 clones, with around 90% of them counted one time only. Of the sample, 4% to 6% falls within the top ten clones. Source material: peripheral blood. These receptors all stem from a man aged 35-49 years with active or convalescent COVID-19.

Concerning this clone: One end of the junction is discordant with germline, which a read error may explain. This chain joins TRBV27 and TRBJ2-1; tentatively, D is TRBD2 (6 bases). Germline V CDR1 and CDR2: MNHEY, SMNVEV (reference sequence). The CDR3 covers 15 residues. The CDR3 nucleotides read TGTGCCAACAGTTTATCGGAGGGATCCTACAATGAGCAGTTCTTC. It codes for CANSLSEGSYNEQFF.

The chain carries TRBV19 and TRBJ1-2; the D gene is possibly TRBD1 (5 bases). Per germline, CDR1 LNHDA and CDR2 SQIVND (reference sequence). V gave up 1 base and J gave up 8 bases, with 17 bases separating them. The CDR3 is 15 residues long. The CDR3 spells CASSIASGTLGGYTF. The CDR3 DNA is TGTGCCAGTAGTATAGCCTCCGGGACTTTAGGCGGCTACACCTTC.

This clone was picked up a small number of times. The chain links TRBV9 to TRBJ1-5; D may be TRBD1 (5 bases). Germline V gene data show CDR1 as SGDLS and CDR2 as YYNGEE. V lost 1 base to trimming and J lost 4 bases, with 12 bases between them. The CDR3 is made up of 15 amino acids. The CDR3 coding sequence is TGTGCCAGCAGCGTATCTGGGACTTTAAATCAGCCCCAGCATTTT. Its protein product is CASSVSGTLNQPQHF.

The chain couples TRBV5-1 to TRBJ2-2; 9 positions match TRBD1. The CDR3 is 14 residues long. Germline lookup yields CDR1 SGHRS and CDR2 YFSETQ. The V gene end was trimmed by 6 bases and the J gene end by 4 bases; junction bases not matched to a gene: 4. CDR3 in amino acids: CASKPGQGTGELFF. The CDR3 bases are TGCGCCAGCAAGCCGGGACAGGGCACCGGGGAGCTGTTTTTT.

This clone was counted a single time. This chain's CDR3 is CASSQAEATGEQFF. The CDR3 coding sequence is TGCGCCAGCAGCCAAGCCGAAGCCACCGGTGAGCAGTTCTTC. The chain is built from TRBV4-3 and TRBJ2-1, with D hard to call. This CDR3 is built from 14 residues. The germline gives CDR1 LGHNA, CDR2 YSLEER. V was trimmed by 1 base and J by 9 bases, leaving 13 bases between them.

The rearrangement uses TRBV5-1 and TRBJ2-2; the D is unclear. The CDR3 is 14 amino acids. The germline V and J ends were trimmed by 5 bases and 2 bases, with 10 bases remaining between them. From germline, CDR1 is SGHRS and CDR2 YFSETQ. The CDR3 loop is CASSPSLNTGELFF. The CDR3 bases are TGCGCCAGCAGTCCCTCTCTTAACACCGGGGAGCTGTTTTTT. The variable domain in full, completed from reference TRBV5-1 and TRBJ2-2, reads KAGVTQTPRYLIKTRGQQVTLSCSPISGHRSVSWYQQTPGQGLQFLFEYFSETQRNKGNFPGRFSGRQFSNSRSEMNVSTLELGDSALYLCASSPSLNTGELFFGEGSRLTVL.

The CDR3 region is CASSSYRDTITDTQYF. In DNA form, the CDR3 reads TGTGCCAGCAGCAGTTATCGGGACACAATCACAGATACGCAGTATTTT. The chain uses TRBV6-2 or TRBV6-3 and TRBJ2-3; possibly TRBD1 for D (6 bases). Per the germline V gene, CDR1 is MNHEY and CDR2 is SVGEGT. The CDR3 extends over 16 amino acids. V was cut by 6 bases and J by 2 bases, with 18 bases left in between.

The chain uses TRBV28 and TRBJ1-2; D is perhaps TRBD1 (5 bases). V shed 6 bases and J shed 4 bases, with 12 bases lying between them. CDR1 and CDR2 (germline): MDHEN, SYDVKM. The CDR3 loop spans 13 amino acids. The CDR3 region is CASRVGGSYGYTF. The DNA of the CDR3 is TGTGCCAGCAGAGTGGGGGGATCCTATGGCTACACCTTC.

V is TRBV6-5 and J is TRBJ1-1; no clear D. Germline V gene sequence: CDR1 MNHEY, CDR2 SVGAGI. The V end lost 2 bases, the J end lost 3 bases, and 10 bases lay between the germline ends. This CDR3 contains 14 residues. The CDR3 sequence: CASSYVRAHTEAFF. As DNA, the CDR3 is TGTGCCAGCAGTTACGTGAGGGCCCACACTGAAGCTTTCTTT.

The rearrangement joins TRBV7-8 to TRBJ2-2; tentatively, D is TRBD2 (5 bases). Trimming took 2 bases from V and 4 from J, leaving 11 bases between them. Germline V gene lookup returns CDR1 SGHVS and CDR2 FQNEAQ. The CDR3 extends over 15 amino acids. This CDR3 reads CASSLRDAGTGELFF. The CDR3 DNA sequence: TGTGCCAGCAGCTTACGGGATGCGGGCACCGGGGAGCTGTTTTTT. Together with reference TRBV7-8 and TRBJ2-2, the CDR3 gives the full variable domain: GAGVSQSPRYKVAKRGQDVALRCDPISGHVSLFWYQQALGQGPEFLTYFQNEAQLDKSGLPSDRFFAERPEGSVSTLKIQRTQQEDSAVYLCASSLRDAGTGELFFGEGSRLTVL.